Below, one T cell receptor beta chain is given with its context. Produced via immunoSEQ multiplex PCR; TCRdb's table is partial and in-frame only. The table shows about 76,000 clones, with 90% to 95% occurring only once. This record belongs to a study of T cell changes during pregnancy in multiple sclerosis. CDR3 length equals 13 residues. CDR1 is SGHDT, CDR2 YYEEEE, per germline. V lost 4 bases to trimming and J lost 6 bases, with 14 bases between them. V usage is TRBV5-6 and J usage is TRBJ2-7; tentative D call: TRBD1 (7 bases). The TCR originated in a female donor in good health, enrolled as a control in a pregnancy study. Sequencing was performed on peripheral blood, taken in the first trimester of pregnancy. CDR3: CASSDQGGIEQYF. The CDR3 DNA is TGTGCCAGCAGCGATCAGGGGGGCATCGAGCAGTACTTC.